Sequencing of this TCR beta chain was carried out in a study of control samples from healthy donors and cancer patients. TCRdb keeps only in-frame clones here, not all; method: immunoSEQ multiplex PCR. The profile shows 40,000 to 55,000 clones, 70% of them singletons. Germline V CDR1 and CDR2: ENHRY, SYGVKD. V was cut by 2 bases and J by 4 bases, with 15 bases left in between. This CDR3 has 16 residues. What was sequenced was formalin-fixed, paraffin-embedded tissue. The chain is built from TRBV10-3 and TRBJ2-1; D is ambiguous. This TCR was recovered from a male donor with melanoma. The DNA of the CDR3 is TGTGCCATCAGTGAGGGGGTCGGGTGGGTGTACAATGAGCAGTTCTTC. This translates into CAISEGVGWVYNEQFF.